This record covers a single TCR beta chain. This entry is derived from a study of blood T cell repertoires in COVID-19. Whole-study context: Samples taken during acute and convalescent COVID-19 were collected in the United States, Italy and Spain. Sources were T cells, B-cell-depleted T cells, or PBMCs; the material itself was cDNA or gDNA.

With 6 bases clipped from V and 8 bases from J, the junction kept 4 bases outside the gene matches. This CDR3 is 13 amino acids long. The authors' processing: Reference gene primer amplification gave estimated nucleated cell counts. Clones were sequenced by immunoSEQ multiplex PCR, and TCRdb holds only the in-frame ones, with some missing. V, J and clone size were drawn from that table, and D and trimming were deduced from the DNA. The sample has 200,000 to 250,000 clones, around 80% seen once; the top ten hold roughly 7.8%. The sequence was obtained from a woman at least 80 years old with COVID-19, enrolled during active disease. V and J are TRBV12-3 or TRBV12-4 and TRBJ1-2, with TRBD1 matching 12 bases. Sequencing input: peripheral blood. The CDR3 protein is CASSGTGGRGYTF. The DNA of the CDR3 is TGTGCCAGCAGCGGGACAGGGGGCCGCGGCTACACCTTC.